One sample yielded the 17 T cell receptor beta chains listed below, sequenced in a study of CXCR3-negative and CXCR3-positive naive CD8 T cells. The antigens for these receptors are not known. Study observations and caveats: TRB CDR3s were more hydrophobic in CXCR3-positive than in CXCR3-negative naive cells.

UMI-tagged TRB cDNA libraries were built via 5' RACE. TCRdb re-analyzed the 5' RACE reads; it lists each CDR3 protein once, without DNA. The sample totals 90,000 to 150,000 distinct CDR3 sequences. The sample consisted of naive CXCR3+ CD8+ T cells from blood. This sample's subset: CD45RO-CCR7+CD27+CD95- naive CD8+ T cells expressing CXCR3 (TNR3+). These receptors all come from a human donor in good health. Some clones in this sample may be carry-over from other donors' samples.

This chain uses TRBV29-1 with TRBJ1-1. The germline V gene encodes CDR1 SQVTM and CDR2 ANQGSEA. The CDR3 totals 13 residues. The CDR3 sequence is CSVVRREGTEAFF.

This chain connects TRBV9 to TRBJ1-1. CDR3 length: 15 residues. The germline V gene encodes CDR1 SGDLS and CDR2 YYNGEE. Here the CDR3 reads CASSVGSSMNTEAFF.

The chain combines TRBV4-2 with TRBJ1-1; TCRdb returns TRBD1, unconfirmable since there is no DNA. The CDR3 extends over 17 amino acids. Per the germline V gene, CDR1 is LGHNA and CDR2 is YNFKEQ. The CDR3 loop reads CASSQFLSGTDNTEAFF.

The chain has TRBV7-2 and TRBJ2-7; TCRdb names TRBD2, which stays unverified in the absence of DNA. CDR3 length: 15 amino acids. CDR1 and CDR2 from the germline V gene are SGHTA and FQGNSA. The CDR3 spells CASSQEAAASYEQYF. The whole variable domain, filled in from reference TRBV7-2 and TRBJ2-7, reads GAGVSQSPSNKVTEKGKDVELRCDPISGHTALYWYRQSLGQGLEFLIYFQGNSAPDKSGLPSDRFSAERTGGSVSTLTIQRTQQEDSAVYLCASSQEAAASYEQYFGPGTRLTVT.

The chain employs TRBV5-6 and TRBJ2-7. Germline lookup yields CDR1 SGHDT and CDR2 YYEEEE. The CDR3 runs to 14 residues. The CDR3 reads CASSLQLRLHEQYF. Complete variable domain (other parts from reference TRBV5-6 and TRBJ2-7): DAGVTQSPTHLIKTRGQQVTLRCSPKSGHDTVSWYQQALGQGPQFIFQYYEEEERQRGNFPDRFSGHQFPNYSSELNVNALLLGDSALYLCASSLQLRLHEQYFGPGTRLTVT.

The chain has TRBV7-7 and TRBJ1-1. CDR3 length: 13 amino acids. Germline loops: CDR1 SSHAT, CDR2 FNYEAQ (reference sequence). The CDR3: CASSLGYDTEAFF.

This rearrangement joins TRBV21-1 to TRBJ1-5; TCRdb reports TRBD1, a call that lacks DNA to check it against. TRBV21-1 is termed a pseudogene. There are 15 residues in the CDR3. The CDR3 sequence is CASSKAGGGGQPQHF.

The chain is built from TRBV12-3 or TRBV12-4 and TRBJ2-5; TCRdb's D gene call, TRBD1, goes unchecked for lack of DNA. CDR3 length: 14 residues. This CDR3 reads CASSTTGSQETQYF.

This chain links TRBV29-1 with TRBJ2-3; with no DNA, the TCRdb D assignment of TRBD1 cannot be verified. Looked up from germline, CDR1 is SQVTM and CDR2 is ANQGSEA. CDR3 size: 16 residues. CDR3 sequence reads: CSVEDPTGGLVDTQYF.

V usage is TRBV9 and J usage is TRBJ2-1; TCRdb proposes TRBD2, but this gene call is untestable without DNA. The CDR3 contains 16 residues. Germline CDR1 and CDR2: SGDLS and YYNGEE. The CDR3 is CASSATSDISYNEQFF. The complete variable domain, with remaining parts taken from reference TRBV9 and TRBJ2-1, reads DSGVTQTPKHLITATGQRVTLRCSPRSGDLSVYWYQQSLDQGLQFLIQYYNGEERAKGNILERFSAQQFPDLHSELNLSSLELGDSALYFCASSATSDISYNEQFFGPGTRLTVL.

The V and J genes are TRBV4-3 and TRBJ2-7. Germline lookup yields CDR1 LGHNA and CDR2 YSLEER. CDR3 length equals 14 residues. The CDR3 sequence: CASSQGGRPYEQYF.

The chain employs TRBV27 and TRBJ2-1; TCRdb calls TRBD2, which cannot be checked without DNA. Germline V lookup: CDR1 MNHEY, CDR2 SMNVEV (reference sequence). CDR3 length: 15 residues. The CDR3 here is CASSLRAGGLYEQFF.

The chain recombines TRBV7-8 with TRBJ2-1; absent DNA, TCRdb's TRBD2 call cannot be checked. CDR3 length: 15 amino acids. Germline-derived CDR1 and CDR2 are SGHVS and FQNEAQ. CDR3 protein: CASSLDASGVNEQFF.

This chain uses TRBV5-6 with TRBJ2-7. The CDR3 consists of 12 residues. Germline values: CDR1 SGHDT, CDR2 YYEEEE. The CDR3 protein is CASSQLFGEQYF.

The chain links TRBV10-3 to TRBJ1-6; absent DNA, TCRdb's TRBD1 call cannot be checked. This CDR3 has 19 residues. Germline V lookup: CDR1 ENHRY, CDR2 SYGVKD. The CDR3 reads CAISDPPDRASSYNSPLHF.

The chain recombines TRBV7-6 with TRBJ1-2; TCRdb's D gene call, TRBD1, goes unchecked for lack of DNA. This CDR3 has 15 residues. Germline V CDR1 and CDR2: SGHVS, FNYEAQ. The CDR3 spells CASSPHVDLNYGYTF.

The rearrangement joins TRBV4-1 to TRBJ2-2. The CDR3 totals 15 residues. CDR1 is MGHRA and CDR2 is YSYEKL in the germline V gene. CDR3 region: CASSQGLGNTGELFF.